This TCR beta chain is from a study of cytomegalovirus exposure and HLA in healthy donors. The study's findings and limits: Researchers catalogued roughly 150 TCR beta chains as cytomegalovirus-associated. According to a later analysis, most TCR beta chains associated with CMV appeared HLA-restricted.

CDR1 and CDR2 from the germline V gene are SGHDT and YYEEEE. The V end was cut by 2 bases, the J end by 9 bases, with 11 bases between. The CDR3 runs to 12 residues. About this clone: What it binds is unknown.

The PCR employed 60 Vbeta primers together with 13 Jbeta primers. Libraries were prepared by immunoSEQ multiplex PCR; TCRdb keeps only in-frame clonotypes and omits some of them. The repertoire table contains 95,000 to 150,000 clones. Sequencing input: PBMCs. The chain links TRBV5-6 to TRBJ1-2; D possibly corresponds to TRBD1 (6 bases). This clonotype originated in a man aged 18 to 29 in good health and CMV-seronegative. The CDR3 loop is CASSFGGGRYTF. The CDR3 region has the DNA TGTGCCAGCAGCTTCGGCGGGGGCCGCTACACCTTC.